The entry below describes one T cell receptor (beta chain). Sequenced by immunoSEQ multiplex PCR; TCRdb stores in-frame clones only, minus some. This sample yields some 140,000 clones, of which over 85% are seen a single time; around 6.2% belongs to the top ten. Trimming left V 7 bases short and J 6 bases short, with 15 bases between. The CDR3 totals 13 residues. CDR1 and CDR2 from the germline V gene are LNHDA and SQIVND (reference sequence). The data originate from a study of control samples from healthy donors and cancer patients. The sample consisted of blood. This chain connects TRBV19 to TRBJ1-1; weak D call: TRBD1 (5 bases). This sequence originates from a man between 40 and 49 years old in good health. This chain's CDR3 is CASNWGSNAEAFF. CDR3 coding DNA: TGTGCCAGTAACTGGGGGAGTAACGCTGAAGCTTTCTTT.